The T cell receptor beta chain under discussion was sequenced for a study of shared clonotypes between healthy human individuals. This CDR3 has 13 residues. Germline CDR1 SNHLY, CDR2 FYNNEI. With 1 base clipped from V and 7 bases from J, the junction kept 3 bases outside the gene matches. Unsorted samples used around 98 million PBMCs for genomic DNA. Method: immunoSEQ multiplex PCR; TCRdb's copy keeps in-frame clones and lacks some. The sample records hundreds of thousands of clones, just over 75% being singletons. The sample taken for sequencing was PBMCs. The chain combines TRBV2 with TRBJ1-2; 7 nucleotides align to TRBD1. This receptor was taken from a woman aged 40 to 50 in good health. Some clones in this sample may be carry-over from other donors' samples. This chain's CDR3 is CASSEGQGGGYTF. CDR3 bases: TGTGCCAGCAGTGAAGGACAGGGAGGTGGCTACACCTTC. The entire variable domain, with the rest obtained from reference TRBV2 and TRBJ1-2, is as follows: EPEVTQTPSHQVTQMGQEVILRCVPISNHLYFYWYRQILGQKVEFLVSFYNNEISEKSEIFDDQFSVERPDGSNFTLKIRSTKLEDSAMYFCASSEGQGGGYTFGSGTRLTVV.